The rows below give T cell receptor beta chains drawn from one sample of a study of B cell selection in AIRE deficiency. The data were produced by immunoSEQ multiplex PCR, yet TCRdb's version contains in-frame clones alone and is incomplete. The sample contains some 25,000 clones, 95% to 96% of which appear only once. The sequencing input was CD4+CD127+ conventional T cells sorted from PBMCs. Receptor source: a human donor in good health. The CDR3 runs from the conserved cysteine through the conserved F or W. D genes are given only for firm matches. A row's size may be missing; if present it is once, few, many or a size class.

abundance	v_gene	len	j_gene	d_gene	CDR3aa	CDR3nt
once	TRBV18	16	TRBJ2-3	-	CASSPPLAGGTDTQYF	TGTGCCAGCTCACCACCACTAGCCGGGGGTACAGATACGCAGTATTTT
-	TRBV7-3	13	TRBJ1-1	TRBD1	CASSPRQGEGAFF	TGTGCCAGCAGCCCAAGACAGGGGGAGGGAGCTTTCTTT
-	TRBV2	11	TRBJ2-7	-	CASSGDYEQYF	TGTGCCAGCAGTGGGGACTACGAGCAGTACTTC
once	TRBV28	16	TRBJ1-4	TRBD1	CASSPGTVATNEKLFF	TGTGCCAGCAGTCCCGGGACAGTTGCAACTAATGAAAAACTGTTTTTT
-	TRBV2	12	TRBJ2-2	-	CASGVGTGELFF	TGTGCCAGCGGGGTCGGAACCGGGGAGCTGTTTTTT
-	TRBV5-1	14	TRBJ1-4	-	CASSLWGTNEKLFF	TGCGCCAGCAGCTTGTGGGGAACTAATGAAAAACTGTTTTTT
-	TRBV6-5	14	TRBJ1-1	-	CASFQPGMNTEAFF	TGTGCCAGCTTTCAGCCAGGCATGAACACTGAAGCTTTCTTT
-	TRBV19	12	TRBJ2-4	-	CASSIDSSIQYF	TGTGCCAGTAGTATAGATTCTTCCATTCAGTACTTC
-	TRBV9	15	TRBJ2-7	-	CASSVDEGETYEQYF	TGTGCCAGCAGCGTAGACGAGGGGGAGACCTACGAGCAGTACTTC
-	TRBV7-8	13	TRBJ1-2	TRBD1	CASSLDRVDGYTF	TGTGCCAGCAGCCTGGACAGGGTTGATGGCTACACCTTC
-	TRBV13	16	TRBJ2-3	-	CASSLSHQGGTDTQYF	TGTGCCAGCAGCTTAAGTCACCAGGGCGGCACAGATACGCAGTATTTT
-	TRBV5-1	20	TRBJ2-3	TRBD2	CASSLWDHPGLAGGRDTQYF	TGCGCCAGCAGCTTATGGGACCATCCGGGACTAGCGGGGGGGCGCGATACGCAGTATTTT
-	TRBV4-1	18	TRBJ1-1	-	CASSQEFWGRKMNTEAFF	TGCGCCAGCAGCCAAGAGTTTTGGGGGCGGAAGATGAACACTGAAGCTTTCTTT
-	TRBV20-1	11	TRBJ2-2	-	CSATAAGELFF	TGCAGTGCTACCGCGGCCGGGGAGCTGTTTTTT
-	TRBV4-1	13	TRBJ1-2	-	CASTTELGYGYTF	TGCGCCAGCACCACAGAACTAGGCTATGGCTACACCTTC
-	TRBV20-1	11	TRBJ1-3	-	CSARVGNTIYF	TGCAGTGCTAGAGTTGGAAACACCATATATTTT
-	TRBV9	15	TRBJ1-1	TRBD1	CASSVGTGMNTEAFF	TGTGCCAGCAGCGTAGGGACAGGAATGAACACTGAAGCTTTCTTT
few	TRBV11-3	14	TRBJ1-3	-	CASSLGSSGNTIYF	TGTGCCAGCAGCTTAGGAAGCTCTGGAAACACCATATATTTT
once	TRBV9	15	TRBJ1-4	TRBD1	CASSGGQQVGGKLFF	TGTGCCAGCAGCGGGGGACAGCAGGTCGGGGGAAAACTGTTTTTT
-	TRBV5-1	13	TRBJ2-7	TRBD1	CASSPDRGYEQYF	TGCGCCAGCTCCCCGGACAGGGGCTACGAGCAGTACTTC
-	TRBV18	15	TRBJ2-2	-	CASSPAWVGTGELFF	TGTGCCAGCTCACCAGCTTGGGTAGGCACCGGGGAGCTGTTTTTT
-	TRBV9	15	TRBJ1-2	-	CASSVGGSSNYGYTF	TGTGCCAGCAGCGTAGGCGGGAGTTCTAACTATGGCTACACCTTC
-	TRBV9	15	TRBJ1-1	-	CASSGGDSTNTEAFF	TGTGCCAGCAGCGGAGGCGACAGCACGAACACTGAAGCTTTCTTT
once	TRBV2	15	TRBJ2-3	-	CASSGWRGPRDTQYF	TGTGCCAGCAGTGGGTGGCGGGGGCCGCGAGATACGCAGTATTTT
-	TRBV7-3	13	TRBJ1-1	-	CASSPRQNTEAFF	TGTGCCAGCAGCCCCAGACAGAACACTGAAGCTTTCTTT
-	TRBV10-2	14	TRBJ1-1	-	CASSISTGNTEAFF	TGCGCCAGCAGTATCTCGACAGGGAACACTGAAGCTTTCTTT